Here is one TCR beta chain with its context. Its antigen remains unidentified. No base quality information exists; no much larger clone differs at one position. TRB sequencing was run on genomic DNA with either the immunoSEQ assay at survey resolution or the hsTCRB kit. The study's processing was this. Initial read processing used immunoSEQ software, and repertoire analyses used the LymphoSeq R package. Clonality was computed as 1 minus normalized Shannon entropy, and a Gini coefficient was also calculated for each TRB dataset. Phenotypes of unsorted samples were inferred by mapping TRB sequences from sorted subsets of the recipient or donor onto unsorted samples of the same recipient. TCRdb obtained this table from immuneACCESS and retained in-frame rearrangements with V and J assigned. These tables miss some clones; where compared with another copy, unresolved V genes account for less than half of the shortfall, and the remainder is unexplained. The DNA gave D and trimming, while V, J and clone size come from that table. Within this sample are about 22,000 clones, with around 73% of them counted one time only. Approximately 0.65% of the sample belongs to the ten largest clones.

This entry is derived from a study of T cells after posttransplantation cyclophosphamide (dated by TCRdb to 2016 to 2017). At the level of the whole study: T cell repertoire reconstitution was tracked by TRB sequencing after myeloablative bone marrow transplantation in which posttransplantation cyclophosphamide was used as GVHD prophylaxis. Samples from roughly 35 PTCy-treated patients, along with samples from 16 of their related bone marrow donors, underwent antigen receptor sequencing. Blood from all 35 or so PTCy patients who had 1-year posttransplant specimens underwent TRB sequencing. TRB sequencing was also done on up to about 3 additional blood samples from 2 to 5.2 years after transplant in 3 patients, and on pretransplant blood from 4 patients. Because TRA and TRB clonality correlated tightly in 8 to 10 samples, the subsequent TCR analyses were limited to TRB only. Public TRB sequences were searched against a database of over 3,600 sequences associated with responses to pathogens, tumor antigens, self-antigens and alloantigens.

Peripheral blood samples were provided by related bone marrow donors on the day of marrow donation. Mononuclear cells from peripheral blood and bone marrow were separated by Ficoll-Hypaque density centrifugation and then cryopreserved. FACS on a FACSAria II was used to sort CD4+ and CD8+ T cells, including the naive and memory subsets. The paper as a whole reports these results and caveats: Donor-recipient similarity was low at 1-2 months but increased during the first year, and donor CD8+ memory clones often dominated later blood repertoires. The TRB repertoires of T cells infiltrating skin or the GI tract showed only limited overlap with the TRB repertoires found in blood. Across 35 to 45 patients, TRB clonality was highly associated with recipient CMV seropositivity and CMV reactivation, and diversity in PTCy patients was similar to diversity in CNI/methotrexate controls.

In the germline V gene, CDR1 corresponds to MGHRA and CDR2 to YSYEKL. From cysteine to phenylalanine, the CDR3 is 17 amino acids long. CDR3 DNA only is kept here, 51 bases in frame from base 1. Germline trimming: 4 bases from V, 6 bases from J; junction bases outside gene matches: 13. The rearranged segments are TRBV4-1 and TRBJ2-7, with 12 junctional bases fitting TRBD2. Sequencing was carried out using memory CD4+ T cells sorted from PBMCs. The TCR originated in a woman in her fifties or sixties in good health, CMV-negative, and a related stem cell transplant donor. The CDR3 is CASSLSGLAGFVREQYF. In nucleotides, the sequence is TGCGCCAGCAGCCTATCCGGACTAGCGGGATTCGTCCGCGAGCAGTACTTC.